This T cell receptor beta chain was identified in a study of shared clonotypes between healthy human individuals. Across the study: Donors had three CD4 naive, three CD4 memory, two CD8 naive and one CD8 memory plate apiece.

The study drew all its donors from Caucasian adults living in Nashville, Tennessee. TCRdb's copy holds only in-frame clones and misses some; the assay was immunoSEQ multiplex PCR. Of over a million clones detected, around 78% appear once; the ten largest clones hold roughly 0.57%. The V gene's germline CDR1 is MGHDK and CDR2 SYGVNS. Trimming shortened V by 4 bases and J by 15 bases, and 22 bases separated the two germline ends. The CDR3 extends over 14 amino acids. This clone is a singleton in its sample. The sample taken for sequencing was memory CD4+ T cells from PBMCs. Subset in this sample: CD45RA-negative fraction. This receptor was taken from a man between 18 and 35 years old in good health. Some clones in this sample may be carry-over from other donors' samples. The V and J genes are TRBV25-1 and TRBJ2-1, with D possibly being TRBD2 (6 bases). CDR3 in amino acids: CASSGRGASEGWFF. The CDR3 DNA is TGTGCCAGCAGTGGTCGCGGGGCTAGCGAGGGGTGGTTCTTC.